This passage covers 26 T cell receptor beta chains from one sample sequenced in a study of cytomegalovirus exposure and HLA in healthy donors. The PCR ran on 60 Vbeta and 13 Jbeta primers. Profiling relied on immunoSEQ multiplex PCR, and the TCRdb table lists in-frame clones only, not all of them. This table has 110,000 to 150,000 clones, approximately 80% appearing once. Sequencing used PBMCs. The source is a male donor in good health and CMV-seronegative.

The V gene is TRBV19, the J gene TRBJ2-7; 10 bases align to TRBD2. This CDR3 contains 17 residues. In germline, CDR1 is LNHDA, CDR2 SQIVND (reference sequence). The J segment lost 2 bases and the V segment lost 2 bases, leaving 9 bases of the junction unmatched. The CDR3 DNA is TGTGCCAGTAGTATAAAGGGAGTAGCGGGAGGAACCTACGAGCAGTACTTC. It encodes CASSIKGVAGGTYEQYF.

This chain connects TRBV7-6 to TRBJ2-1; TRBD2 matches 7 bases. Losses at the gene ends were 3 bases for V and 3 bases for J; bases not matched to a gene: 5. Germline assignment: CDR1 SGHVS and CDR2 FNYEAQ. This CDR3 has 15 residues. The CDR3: CASSLGAGFYNEQFF. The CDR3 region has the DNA TGTGCCAGCAGCTTGGGAGCGGGATTCTACAATGAGCAGTTCTTC. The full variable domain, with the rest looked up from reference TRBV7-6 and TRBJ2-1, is GAGVSQSPRYKVTKRGQDVALRCDPISGHVSLYWYRQALGQGPEFLTYFNYEAQQDKSGLPNDRFSAERPEGSISTLTIQRTEQRDSAMYRCASSLGAGFYNEQFFGPGTRLTVL.

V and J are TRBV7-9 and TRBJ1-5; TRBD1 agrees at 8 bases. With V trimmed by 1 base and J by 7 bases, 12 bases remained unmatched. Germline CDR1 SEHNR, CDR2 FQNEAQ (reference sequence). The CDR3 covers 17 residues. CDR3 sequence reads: CASSLDYGQGVGQPQHF. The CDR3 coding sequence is TGTGCCAGCAGCTTAGACTATGGACAGGGAGTCGGACAGCCCCAGCATTTT.

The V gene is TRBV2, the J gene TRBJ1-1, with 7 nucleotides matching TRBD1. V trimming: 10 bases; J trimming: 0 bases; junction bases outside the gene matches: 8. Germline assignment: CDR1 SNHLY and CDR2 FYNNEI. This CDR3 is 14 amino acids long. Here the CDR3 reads CATQGDSMNTEAFF. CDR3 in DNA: TGTGCCACCCAAGGGGACAGCATGAACACTGAAGCTTTCTTT.

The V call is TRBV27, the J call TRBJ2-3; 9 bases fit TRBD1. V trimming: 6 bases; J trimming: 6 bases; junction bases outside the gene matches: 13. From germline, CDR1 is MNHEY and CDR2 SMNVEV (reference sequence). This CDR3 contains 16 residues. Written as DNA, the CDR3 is TGTGCCAGCAGCGAATTCGGTAGGACAGGGGTGGATACGCAGTATTTT. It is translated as CASSEFGRTGVDTQYF.

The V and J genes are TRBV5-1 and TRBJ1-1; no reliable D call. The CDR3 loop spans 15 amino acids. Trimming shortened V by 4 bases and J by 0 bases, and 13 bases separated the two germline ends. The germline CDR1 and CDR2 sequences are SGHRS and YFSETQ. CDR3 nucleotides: TGCGCCAGCAGCCGGAACAGCCAAGTGAACACTGAAGCTTTCTTT. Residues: CASSRNSQVNTEAFF.

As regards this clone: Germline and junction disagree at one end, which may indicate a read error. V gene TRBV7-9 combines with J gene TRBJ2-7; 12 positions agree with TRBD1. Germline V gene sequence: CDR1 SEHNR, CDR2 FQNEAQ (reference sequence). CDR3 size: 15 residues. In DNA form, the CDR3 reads TGTTCCAGCAGCTCGACCGGGACAGGGGGCGCGCGGCAGTACTTC. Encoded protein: CSSSSTGTGGARQYF.

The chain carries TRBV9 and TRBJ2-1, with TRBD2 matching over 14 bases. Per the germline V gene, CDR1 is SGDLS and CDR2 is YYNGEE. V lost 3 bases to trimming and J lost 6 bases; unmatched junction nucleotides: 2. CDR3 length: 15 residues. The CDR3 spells CASSGGTSGGNEQFF. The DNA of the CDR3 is TGTGCCAGCAGCGGGGGGACTAGCGGGGGCAATGAGCAGTTCTTC.

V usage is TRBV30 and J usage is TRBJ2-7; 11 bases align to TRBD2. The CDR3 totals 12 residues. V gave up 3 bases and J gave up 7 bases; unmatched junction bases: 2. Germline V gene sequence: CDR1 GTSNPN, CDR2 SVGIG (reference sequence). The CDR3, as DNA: TGTGCCTGGAGGTGGACTAGCGGGGAGCAGTACTTC. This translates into CAWRWTSGEQYF.

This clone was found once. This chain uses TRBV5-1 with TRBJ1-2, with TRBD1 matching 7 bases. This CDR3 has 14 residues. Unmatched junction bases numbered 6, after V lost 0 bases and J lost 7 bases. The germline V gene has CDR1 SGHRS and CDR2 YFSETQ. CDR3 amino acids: CASSLEQGLSGYTF. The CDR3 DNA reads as TGCGCCAGCAGCTTGGAACAGGGGTTGAGTGGCTACACCTTC.

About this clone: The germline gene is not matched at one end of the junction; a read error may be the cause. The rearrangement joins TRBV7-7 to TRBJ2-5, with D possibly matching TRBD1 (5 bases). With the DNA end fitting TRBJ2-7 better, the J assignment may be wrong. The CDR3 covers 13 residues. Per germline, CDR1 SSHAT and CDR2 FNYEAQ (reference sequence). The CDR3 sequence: CASSPNSGYEQYF. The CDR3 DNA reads TGTGCTAGCAGCCCCAATTCAGGGTACGAGCAGTACTTC.

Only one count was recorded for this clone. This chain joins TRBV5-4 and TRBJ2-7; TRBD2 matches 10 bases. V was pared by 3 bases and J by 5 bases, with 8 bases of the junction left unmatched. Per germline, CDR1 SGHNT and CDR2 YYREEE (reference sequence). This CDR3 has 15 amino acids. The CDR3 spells CASSSSGRGDDEQYF. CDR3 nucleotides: TGTGCCAGCAGCTCTAGCGGGAGAGGGGACGACGAGCAGTACTTC.

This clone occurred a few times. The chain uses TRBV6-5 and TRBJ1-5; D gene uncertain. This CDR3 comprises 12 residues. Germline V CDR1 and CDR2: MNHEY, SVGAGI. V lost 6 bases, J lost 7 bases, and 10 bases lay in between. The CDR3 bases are TGTGCCAGCAGCCCCACAAGACAGCCCCAGCATTTT. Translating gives CASSPTRQPQHF.

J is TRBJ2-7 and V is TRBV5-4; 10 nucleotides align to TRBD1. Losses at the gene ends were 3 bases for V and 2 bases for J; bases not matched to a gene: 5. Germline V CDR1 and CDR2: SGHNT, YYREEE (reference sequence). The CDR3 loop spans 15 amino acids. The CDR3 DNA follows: TGTGCCAGCAGCTCAGACAGGGGGCTGGCCTACGAGCAGTACTTC. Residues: CASSSDRGLAYEQYF. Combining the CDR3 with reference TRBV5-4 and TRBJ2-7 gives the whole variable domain ETGVTQSPTHLIKTRGQQVTLRCSSQSGHNTVSWYQQALGQGPQFIFQYYREEENGRGNFPPRFSGLQFPNYSSELNVNALELDDSALYLCASSSDRGLAYEQYFGPGTRLTVT.

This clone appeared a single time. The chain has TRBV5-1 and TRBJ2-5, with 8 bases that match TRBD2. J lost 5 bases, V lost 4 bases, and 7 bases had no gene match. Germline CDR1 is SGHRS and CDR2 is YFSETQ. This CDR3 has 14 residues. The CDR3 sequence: CASSTPGLGETQYF. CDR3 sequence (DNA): TGCGCCAGCAGCACACCGGGACTAGGGGAGACCCAGTACTTC.

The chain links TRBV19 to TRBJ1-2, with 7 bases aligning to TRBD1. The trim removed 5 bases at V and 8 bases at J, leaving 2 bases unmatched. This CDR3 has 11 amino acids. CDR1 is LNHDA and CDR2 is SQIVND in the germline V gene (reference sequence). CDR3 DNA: TGTGCCAGTAGTGACAGGGAGGGCTACACCTTC. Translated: CASSDREGYTF. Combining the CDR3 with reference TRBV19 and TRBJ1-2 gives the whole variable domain DGGITQSPKYLFRKEGQNVTLSCEQNLNHDAMYWYRQDPGQGLRLIYYSQIVNDFQKGDIAEGYSVSREKKESFPLTVTSAQKNPTAFYLCASSDREGYTFGSGTRLTVV.

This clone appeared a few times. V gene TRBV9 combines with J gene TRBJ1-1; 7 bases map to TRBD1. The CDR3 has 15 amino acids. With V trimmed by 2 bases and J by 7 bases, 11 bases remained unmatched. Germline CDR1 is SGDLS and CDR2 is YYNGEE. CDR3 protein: CASSVHQQGMGEAFF. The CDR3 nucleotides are TGTGCCAGCAGCGTCCATCAACAGGGGATGGGTGAAGCTTTCTTT.

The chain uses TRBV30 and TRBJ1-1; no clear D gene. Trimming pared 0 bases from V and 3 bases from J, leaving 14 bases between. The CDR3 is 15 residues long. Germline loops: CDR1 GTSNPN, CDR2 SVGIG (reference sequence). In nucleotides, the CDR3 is TGTGCCTGGAGTGTACTTAGAGGGTGGCACACTGAAGCTTTCTTT. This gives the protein CAWSVLRGWHTEAFF.

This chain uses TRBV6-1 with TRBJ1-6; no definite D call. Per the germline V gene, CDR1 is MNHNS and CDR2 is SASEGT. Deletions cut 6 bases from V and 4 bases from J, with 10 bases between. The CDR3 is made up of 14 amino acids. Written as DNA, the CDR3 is TGTGCCAGCAGCTGGACTGAATATAATTCACCCCTCCACTTT. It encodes CASSWTEYNSPLHF.

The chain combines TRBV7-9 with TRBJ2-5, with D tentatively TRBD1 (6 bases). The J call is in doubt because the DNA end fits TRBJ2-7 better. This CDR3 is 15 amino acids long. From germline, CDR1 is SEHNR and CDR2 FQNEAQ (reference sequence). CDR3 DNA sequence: TGTGCCAGCAGCTTAGCGGGACAAAATCGCGACGAGCAGTACTTC. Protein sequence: CASSLAGQNRDEQYF.

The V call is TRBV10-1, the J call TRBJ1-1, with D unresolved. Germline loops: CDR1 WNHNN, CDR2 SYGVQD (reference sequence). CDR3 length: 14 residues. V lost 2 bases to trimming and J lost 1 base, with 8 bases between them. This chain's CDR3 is CASSEGTANTEAFF. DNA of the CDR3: TGCGCCAGCAGTGAGGGAACAGCGAACACTGAAGCTTTCTTT.

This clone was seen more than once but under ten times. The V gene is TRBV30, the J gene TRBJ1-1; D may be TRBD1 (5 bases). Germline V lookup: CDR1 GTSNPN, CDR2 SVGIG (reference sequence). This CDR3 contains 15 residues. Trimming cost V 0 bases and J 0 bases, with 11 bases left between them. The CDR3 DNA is TGTGCCTGGAGTGTCGCGGGGGGGATGAACACTGAAGCTTTCTTT. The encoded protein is CAWSVAGGMNTEAFF.

The CDR3 protein is CASSFLRTSGSTDTQYF. CDR3 DNA sequence: TGTGCCAGCAGCTTCCTAAGGACTAGCGGGAGCACAGATACGCAGTATTTT. This chain joins TRBV7-3 and TRBJ2-3; TRBD2 matches 11 bases. The CDR3 consists of 17 residues. The J segment lost 0 bases and the V segment lost 3 bases, leaving 5 bases of the junction unmatched. Germline assignment: CDR1 SGHTA and CDR2 FQGTGA.

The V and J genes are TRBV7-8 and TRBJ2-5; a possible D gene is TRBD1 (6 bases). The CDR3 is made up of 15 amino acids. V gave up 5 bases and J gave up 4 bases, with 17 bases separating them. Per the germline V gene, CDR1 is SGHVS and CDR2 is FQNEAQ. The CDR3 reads CASSMLQGNLETQYF. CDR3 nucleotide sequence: TGTGCCAGCAGCATGCTACAGGGAAACCTAGAGACCCAGTACTTC.

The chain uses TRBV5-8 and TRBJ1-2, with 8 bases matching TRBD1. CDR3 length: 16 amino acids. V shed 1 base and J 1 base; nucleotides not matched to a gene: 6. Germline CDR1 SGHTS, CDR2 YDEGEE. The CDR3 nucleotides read TGTGCCAGCAGCTTGACTCGGACAGGGCTTAACTATGGCTACACCTTC. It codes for CASSLTRTGLNYGYTF.

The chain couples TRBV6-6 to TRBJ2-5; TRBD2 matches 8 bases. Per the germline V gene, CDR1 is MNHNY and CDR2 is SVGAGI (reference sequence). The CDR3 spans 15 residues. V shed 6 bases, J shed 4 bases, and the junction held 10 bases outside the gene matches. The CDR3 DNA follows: TGTGCCAGCAGGCCCGGGGGGGCCAGATTAGAGACCCAGTACTTC. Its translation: CASRPGGARLETQYF.